Following are 6 T cell receptor beta chains from one sample sequenced in a study of cytomegalovirus exposure and HLA in healthy donors. Researchers ran the PCR with 60 Vbeta and 13 Jbeta primers. The assay was immunoSEQ multiplex PCR, and TCRdb's table has in-frame clones only and misses some. Of 150,000 to 170,000 clones detected, about 84% appear once; the ten largest clones hold over 5%. Sequenced sample: PBMCs. The receptors here all came from a woman aged 40 to 50 in good health and CMV-seropositive.

The chain joins TRBV2 to TRBJ2-7; D is ambiguous. Trimming left V 4 bases short and J 6 bases short, with 13 bases between. CDR1 is SNHLY and CDR2 is FYNNEI in the germline V gene. This CDR3 spans 13 amino acids. The DNA of the CDR3 is TGTGCCAGCAGTGGCGGTCTTAACGGCGAGCAGTACTTC. Translating it yields CASSGGLNGEQYF.

The V call is TRBV28, the J call TRBJ2-5, with D possibly matching TRBD2 (6 bases). The CDR3 sequence is 14 residues long. Per germline, CDR1 MDHEN and CDR2 SYDVKM. V was pared by 6 bases and J by 4 bases, with 15 bases between. The CDR3 protein is CASSPMSGVETQYF. The CDR3 nucleotides read TGTGCCAGCAGCCCGATGTCGGGGGTAGAGACCCAGTACTTC.

The genes are TRBV5-6 and TRBJ2-5; TRBD2 matches at 9 bases. From germline, CDR1 is SGHDT and CDR2 YYEEEE. Losses at the gene ends were 3 bases for V and 1 base for J; bases not matched to a gene: 4. The CDR3 has 15 amino acids. The CDR3 nucleotides are TGTGCCAGCAGCTGGCTGACTAGCGGCCAAGAGACCCAGTACTTC. Encoded protein: CASSWLTSGQETQYF.

The V call is TRBV5-6, the J call TRBJ2-7; D is perhaps TRBD2 (5 bases). The germline V and J ends were trimmed by 2 bases and 5 bases, with 11 bases remaining between them. CDR1 and CDR2 from the germline V gene are SGHDT and YYEEEE. The CDR3 has 13 amino acids. In DNA form, the CDR3 reads TGTGCCAGCAGCTTACTAGGGTGGGACGAGCAGTACTTC. It translates to CASSLLGWDEQYF.

A remark on this clone: At the DNA level, this CDR3 is encoded by other sequences in the same sample as well. The chain combines TRBV18 with TRBJ2-5, with D possibly TRBD2 on 6 matching bases. This CDR3 is 13 amino acids long. Looked up from germline, CDR1 is KGHSH and CDR2 is LQKENI. Trimming shortened V by 5 bases and J by 1 base, and 8 bases separated the two germline ends. CDR3 loop: CASSSGLQETQYF. The CDR3 nucleotides read TGTGCCAGCTCATCGGGACTCCAAGAGACCCAGTACTTC.

The V gene is TRBV2, the J gene TRBJ2-2; 9 bases fit TRBD1. Germline V gene data show CDR1 as SNHLY and CDR2 as FYNNEI. The CDR3 extends over 18 amino acids. The J segment lost 5 bases and the V segment lost 8 bases, leaving 18 bases of the junction unmatched. In DNA form, the CDR3 reads TGTGCCAGCGGGGACTCGGGACAGGGTGGTTTTTGGACCGGGGAGCTGTTTTTT. Residues: CASGDSGQGGFWTGELFF.